Following are 3 T cell receptor beta chains from one sample sequenced in a study of blood T cells in healthy people across ages. A second 7 to 11 cycle PCR used barcoded and J-beta primers. Each CDR3 protein gets one entry after TCRdb re-called the 5' RACE reads with MiXCR. The table shows about 800,000 distinct CDR3 sequences, with roughly 25% occurring only once. The same specimen was also included in a second study, on T cells of mothers and their children.

Sequencing input: blood. These receptors were taken from a boy aged 10-17 years in good health.

The chain uses TRBV28 and TRBJ1-4, with D possibly TRBD1 on 5 matching bases. Germline loops: CDR1 MDHEN, CDR2 SYDVKM. Trimming shortened V by 6 bases and J by 0 bases, and 11 bases separated the two germline ends. The length of the CDR3 is 15 residues. CDR3 DNA: TGTGCCAGCAGGTGGGGACCCGCAACTAATGAAAAACTGTTTTTT. This sequence encodes CASRWGPATNEKLFF.

This clonotype was detected a few times. The chain employs TRBV4-3 and TRBJ1-2; 8 bases agree with TRBD1. Unmatched junction bases numbered 10, after V lost 4 bases and J lost 0 bases. CDR1 and CDR2 from the germline V gene are LGHNA and YSLEER. The CDR3 sequence is 17 residues long. CDR3 in amino acids: CASSRDVGQGANYGYTF. In DNA form, the CDR3 reads TGCGCCAGCAGCCGAGACGTAGGACAGGGCGCTAACTATGGCTACACCTTC.

The chain links TRBV6-1 to TRBJ1-1, with no clear D. The CDR3 is 13 residues long. Germline-derived CDR1 and CDR2 are MNHNS and SASEGT. Trimming pared 4 bases from V and 1 base from J, leaving 7 bases between. The CDR3 sequence: CASSAGENTEAFF. In DNA, the CDR3 is TGTGCCAGCAGTGCCGGAGAGAACACTGAAGCTTTCTTT.